The TCR beta chain under discussion was sequenced for a study of control samples from healthy donors and cancer patients. The CDR3 loop spans 13 amino acids. CDR1 is LNHNV, CDR2 YYDKDF, per germline (reference sequence). The germline V and J ends were trimmed by 5 bases and 8 bases, with 12 bases remaining between them. Assay used: immunoSEQ multiplex PCR; TCRdb lists only in-frame clones, some missing. The profile covers tens of thousands of clones, with almost 90% appearing a single time and about 6.5% taken by the ten largest. This sequence joins TRBV15 and TRBJ1-4, with D perhaps matching TRBD1 (5 bases). The sample consisted of PBMCs. This TCR was sampled from a man between 60 and 75 years old with colorectal cancer. The CDR3 DNA reads as TGTGCCACCAGCGTGGGGGGGAAAGAAAAACTGTTTTTT. This encodes CATSVGGKEKLFF. Full variable domain (remainder filled in from reference TRBV15 and TRBJ1-4): DAMVIQNPRYQVTQFGKPVTLSCSQTLNHNVMYWYQQKSSQAPKLLFHYYDKDFNNEADTPDNFQSRRPNTSFCFLDIRSPGLGDTAMYLCATSVGGKEKLFFGSGTQLSVL.